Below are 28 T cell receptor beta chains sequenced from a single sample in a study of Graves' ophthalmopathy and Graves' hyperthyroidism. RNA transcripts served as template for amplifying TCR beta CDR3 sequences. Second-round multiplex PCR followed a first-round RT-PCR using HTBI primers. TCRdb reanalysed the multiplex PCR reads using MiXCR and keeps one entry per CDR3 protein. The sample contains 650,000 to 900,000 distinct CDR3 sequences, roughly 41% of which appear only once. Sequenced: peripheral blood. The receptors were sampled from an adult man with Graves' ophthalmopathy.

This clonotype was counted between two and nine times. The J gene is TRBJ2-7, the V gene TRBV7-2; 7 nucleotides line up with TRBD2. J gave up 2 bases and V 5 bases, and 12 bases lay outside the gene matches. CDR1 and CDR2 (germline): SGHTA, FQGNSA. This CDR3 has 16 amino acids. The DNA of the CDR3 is TGTGCCAGCAGCCAAGAAAAGCGGGACCTTACCTACGAGCAGTACTTC. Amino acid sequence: CASSQEKRDLTYEQYF.

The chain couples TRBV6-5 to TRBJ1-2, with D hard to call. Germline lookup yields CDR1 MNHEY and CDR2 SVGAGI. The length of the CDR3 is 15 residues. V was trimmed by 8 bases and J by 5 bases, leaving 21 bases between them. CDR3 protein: CASLRASSEKYGYTF. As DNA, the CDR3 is TGTGCCAGCTTACGGGCTTCATCTGAGAAATATGGCTACACCTTC.

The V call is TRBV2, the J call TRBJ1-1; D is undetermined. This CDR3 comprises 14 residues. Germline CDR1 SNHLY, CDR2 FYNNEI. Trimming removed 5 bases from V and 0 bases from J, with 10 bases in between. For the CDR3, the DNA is TGTGCCAGCAGTTCGACACGGCTGAACACTGAAGCTTTCTTT. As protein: CASSSTRLNTEAFF.

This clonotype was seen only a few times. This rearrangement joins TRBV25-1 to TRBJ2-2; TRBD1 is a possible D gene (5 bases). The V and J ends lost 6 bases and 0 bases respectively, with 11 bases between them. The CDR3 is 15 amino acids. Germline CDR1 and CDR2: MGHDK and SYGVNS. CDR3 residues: CASSVTRANTGELFF. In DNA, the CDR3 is TGTGCCAGCAGCGTAACCAGGGCGAACACCGGGGAGCTGTTTTTT.

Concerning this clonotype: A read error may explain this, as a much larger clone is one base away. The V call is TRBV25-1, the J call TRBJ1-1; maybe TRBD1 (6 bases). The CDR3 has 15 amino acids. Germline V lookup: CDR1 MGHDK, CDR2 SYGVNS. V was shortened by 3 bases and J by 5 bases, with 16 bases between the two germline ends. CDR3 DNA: TGTGCCAGCAGTGATGACGGGGGCGGTGGGACTGAAGCTTTCTTT. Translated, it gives CASSDDGGGGTEAFF. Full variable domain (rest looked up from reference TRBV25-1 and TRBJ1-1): EADIYQTPRYLVIGTGKKITLECSQTMGHDKMYWYQQDPGMELHLIHYSYGVNSTEKGDLSSESTVSRIRTEHFPLTLESARPSHTSQYLCASSDDGGGGTEAFFGQGTRLTVV.

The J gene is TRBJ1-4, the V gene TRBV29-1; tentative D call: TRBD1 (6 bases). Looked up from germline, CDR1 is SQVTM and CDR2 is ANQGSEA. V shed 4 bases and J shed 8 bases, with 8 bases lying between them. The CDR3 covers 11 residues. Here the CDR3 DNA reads TGCAGCGTTGGCCAGGGGGAAAAACTGTTTTTT. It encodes CSVGQGEKLFF.

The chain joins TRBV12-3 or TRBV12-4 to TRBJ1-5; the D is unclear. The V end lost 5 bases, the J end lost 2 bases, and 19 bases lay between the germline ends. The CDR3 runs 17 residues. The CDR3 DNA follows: TGTGCCAGCAGTGAAGCCGCAGGAGCTAGTGGCAATCAGCCCCAGCATTTT. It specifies CASSEAAGASGNQPQHF.

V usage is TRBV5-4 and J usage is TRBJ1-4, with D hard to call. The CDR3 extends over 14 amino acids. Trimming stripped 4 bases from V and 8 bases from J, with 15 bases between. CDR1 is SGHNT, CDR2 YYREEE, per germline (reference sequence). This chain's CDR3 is CASSQPGSVEKLFF. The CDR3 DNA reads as TGTGCCAGCAGCCAACCGGGGTCAGTCGAAAAACTGTTTTTT.

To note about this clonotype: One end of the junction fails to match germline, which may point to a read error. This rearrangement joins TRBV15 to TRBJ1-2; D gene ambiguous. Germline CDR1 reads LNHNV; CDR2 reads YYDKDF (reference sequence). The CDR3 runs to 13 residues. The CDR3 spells CAASFGANYGYTF. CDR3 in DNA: TGTGCCGCCAGCTTCGGGGCTAACTATGGCTACACCTTC.

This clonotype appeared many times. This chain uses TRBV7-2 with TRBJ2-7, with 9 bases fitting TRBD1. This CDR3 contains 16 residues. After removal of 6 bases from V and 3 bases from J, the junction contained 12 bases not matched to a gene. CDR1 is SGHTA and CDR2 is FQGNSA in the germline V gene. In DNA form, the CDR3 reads TGTGCCAGCAGTAACATGGTAGGACAGGGGTTCTACGAGCAGTACTTC. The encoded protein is CASSNMVGQGFYEQYF.

The CDR3 nucleotides are TGCGCCAGCAGCGGCACAGGGGGACGTAACACTGAAGCTTTCTTT. It specifies CASSGTGGRNTEAFF. The rearrangement joins TRBV5-1 to TRBJ1-1; TRBD1 agrees at 8 bases. Per the germline V gene, CDR1 is SGHRS and CDR2 is YFSETQ. This CDR3 spans 15 amino acids. V lost 4 bases to trimming and J lost 2 bases; unmatched junction nucleotides: 7.

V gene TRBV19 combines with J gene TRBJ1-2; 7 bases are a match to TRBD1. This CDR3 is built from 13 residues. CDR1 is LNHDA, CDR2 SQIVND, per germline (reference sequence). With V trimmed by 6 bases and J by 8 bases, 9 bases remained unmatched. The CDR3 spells CASRITGVTGYTF. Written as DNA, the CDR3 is TGTGCCAGTAGGATAACAGGGGTAACAGGCTACACCTTC.

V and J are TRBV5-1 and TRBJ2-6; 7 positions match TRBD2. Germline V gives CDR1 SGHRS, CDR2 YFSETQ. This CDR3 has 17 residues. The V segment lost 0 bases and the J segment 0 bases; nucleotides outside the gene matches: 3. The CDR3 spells CASSLGGSGSGANVLTF. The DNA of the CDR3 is TGCGCCAGCAGCTTGGGCGGGAGTGGCTCTGGGGCCAACGTCCTGACTTTC.

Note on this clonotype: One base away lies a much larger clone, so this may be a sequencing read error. The DNA for the CDR3 is TGTGCCACCGGTGACGGGACAGAACTCCAAGAGACCCAGTACTTC. Translating it yields CATGDGTELQETQYF. The chain links TRBV24-1 to TRBJ2-5; 7 bases are a match to TRBD1. Germline values: CDR1 KGHDR, CDR2 SFDVKD. The CDR3 is 15 residues long.

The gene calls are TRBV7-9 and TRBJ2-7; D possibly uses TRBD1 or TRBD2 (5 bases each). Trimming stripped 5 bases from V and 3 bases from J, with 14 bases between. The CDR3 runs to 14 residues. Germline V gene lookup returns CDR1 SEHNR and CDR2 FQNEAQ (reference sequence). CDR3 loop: CASSNIQGDYEQYF. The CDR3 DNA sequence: TGTGCCAGCAGCAATATCCAGGGAGACTACGAGCAGTACTTC.

CDR3 DNA sequence: TGTGCCAGCAGGGCCACAGGGGGCCGCGAGACCCAGTACTTC. Encoded protein: CASRATGGRETQYF. The rearrangement joins TRBV28 to TRBJ2-5; 9 positions agree with TRBD1. The germline CDR1 and CDR2 sequences are MDHEN and SYDVKM. The J segment lost 5 bases and the V segment lost 6 bases, leaving 7 bases of the junction unmatched. The CDR3 runs 14 residues. Based on the CDR3 plus reference TRBV28 and TRBJ2-5, the full variable domain is DVKVTQSSRYLVKRTGEKVFLECVQDMDHENMFWYRQDPGLGLRLIYFSYDVKMKEKGDIPEGYSVSREKKERFSLILESASTNQTSMYLCASRATGGRETQYFGPGTRLLVL.

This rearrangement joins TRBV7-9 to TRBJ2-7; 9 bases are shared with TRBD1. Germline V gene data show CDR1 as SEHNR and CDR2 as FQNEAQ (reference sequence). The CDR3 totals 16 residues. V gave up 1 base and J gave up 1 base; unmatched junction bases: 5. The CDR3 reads CASSLGQGVHSYEQYF. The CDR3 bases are TGTGCCAGCAGCTTAGGACAGGGGGTTCATTCCTACGAGCAGTACTTC. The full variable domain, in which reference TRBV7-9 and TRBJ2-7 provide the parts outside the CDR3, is DTGVSQNPRHKITKRGQNVTFRCDPISEHNRLYWYRQTLGQGPEFLTYFQNEAQLEKSRLLSDRFSAERPKGSFSTLEIQRTEQGDSAMYLCASSLGQGVHSYEQYFGPGTRLTVT.

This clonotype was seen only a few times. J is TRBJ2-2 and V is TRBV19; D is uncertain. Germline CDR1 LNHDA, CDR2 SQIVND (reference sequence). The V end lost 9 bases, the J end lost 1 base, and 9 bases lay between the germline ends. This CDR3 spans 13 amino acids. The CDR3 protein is CASRWKNTGELFF. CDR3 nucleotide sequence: TGTGCCAGCCGGTGGAAGAACACCGGGGAGCTGTTTTTT.

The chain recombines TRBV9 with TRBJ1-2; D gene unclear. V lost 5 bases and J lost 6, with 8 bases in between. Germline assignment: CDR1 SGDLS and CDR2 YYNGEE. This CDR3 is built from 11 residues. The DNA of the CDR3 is TGTGCCAGCAGTTACAACGATGGCTACACCTTC. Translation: CASSYNDGYTF.

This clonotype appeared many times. The CDR3 region is CASSSQGATWETQYF. CDR3 nucleotides: TGTGCCAGCAGCTCACAGGGGGCGACGTGGGAGACCCAGTACTTC. The chain joins TRBV7-2 to TRBJ2-5, with TRBD1 matching 9 bases. V shed 4 bases and J 5 bases; nucleotides not matched to a gene: 8. The CDR3 totals 15 residues. Per the germline V gene, CDR1 is SGHTA and CDR2 is FQGNSA.

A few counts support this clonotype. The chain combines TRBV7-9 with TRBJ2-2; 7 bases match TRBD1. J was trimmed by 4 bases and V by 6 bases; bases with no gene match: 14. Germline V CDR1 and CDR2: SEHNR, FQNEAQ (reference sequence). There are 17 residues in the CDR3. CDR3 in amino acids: CASSPTRTGASTGELFF. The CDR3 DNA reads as TGTGCCAGCAGTCCAACAAGAACAGGGGCTAGCACCGGGGAGCTGTTTTTT.

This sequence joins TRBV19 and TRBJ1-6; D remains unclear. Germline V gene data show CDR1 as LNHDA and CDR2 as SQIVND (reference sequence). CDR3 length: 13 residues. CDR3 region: CDTSNSLSSPLHF. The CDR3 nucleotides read TGTGACACTAGTAACAGTTTGTCGTCACCCCTCCACTTT.

The CDR3 protein is CSVVTGQGYGYTF. CDR3 sequence (DNA): TGCAGCGTTGTGACCGGACAGGGTTATGGCTACACCTTC. The chain links TRBV29-1 to TRBJ1-2; 8 bases are shared with TRBD1. J lost 5 bases, V lost 4 bases, and 6 bases had no gene match. CDR1 and CDR2 (germline): SQVTM, ANQGSEA. The CDR3 loop spans 13 amino acids.

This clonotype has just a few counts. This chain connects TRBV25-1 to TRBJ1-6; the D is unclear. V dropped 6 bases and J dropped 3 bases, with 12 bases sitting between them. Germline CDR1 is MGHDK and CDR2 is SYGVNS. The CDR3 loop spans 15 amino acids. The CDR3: CASSLDDFYNSPLHF. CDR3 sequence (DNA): TGTGCCAGCAGCTTGGATGATTTCTATAATTCACCCCTCCACTTT.

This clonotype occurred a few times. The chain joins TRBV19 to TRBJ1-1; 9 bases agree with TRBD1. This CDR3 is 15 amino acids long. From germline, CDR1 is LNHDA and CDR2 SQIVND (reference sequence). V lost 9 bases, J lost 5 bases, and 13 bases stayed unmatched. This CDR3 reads CASRYMDRGNTEAFF. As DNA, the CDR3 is TGTGCCAGCAGGTATATGGACAGGGGCAATACTGAAGCTTTCTTT.

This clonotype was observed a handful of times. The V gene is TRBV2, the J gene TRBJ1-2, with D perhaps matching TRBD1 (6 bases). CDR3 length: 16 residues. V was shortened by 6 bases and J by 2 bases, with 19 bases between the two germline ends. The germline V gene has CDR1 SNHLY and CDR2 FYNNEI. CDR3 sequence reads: CASSSTLGGKNYGYTF. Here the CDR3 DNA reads TGTGCCAGCAGCTCTACCCTCGGGGGCAAGAACTATGGCTACACCTTC.

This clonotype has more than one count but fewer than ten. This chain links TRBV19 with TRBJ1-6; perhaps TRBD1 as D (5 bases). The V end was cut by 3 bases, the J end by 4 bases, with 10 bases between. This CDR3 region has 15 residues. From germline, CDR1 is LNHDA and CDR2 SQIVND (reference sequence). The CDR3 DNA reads TGTGCCAGTAGTATGAAGCGACAGTATAATTCACCCCTCCACTTT. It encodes CASSMKRQYNSPLHF.

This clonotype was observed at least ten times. Here the CDR3 reads CSVREFGELFF. The CDR3 DNA sequence: TGCAGCGTTAGAGAGTTCGGGGAGCTGTTTTTT. This chain links TRBV29-1 with TRBJ2-2; D ambiguous. The V gene lost 5 bases and the J gene lost 7 bases, with 8 bases spanning the gap. Per the germline V gene, CDR1 is SQVTM and CDR2 is ANQGSEA. CDR3 size: 11 residues.